The rows below give T cell receptor beta chains drawn from one sample of a study of T cell clones after liver transplantation. Only in-frame clones appear in the TCRdb table, and some are missing; sequencing was by immunoSEQ multiplex PCR. The sample has 70,000 or so clones, more than 75% seen once. Sequenced material: CD4+ T cells from blood, taken before liver transplant. The receptor set was obtained from a human donor who received a liver transplant. Both conserved end residues are trimmed from each CDR3. Clone size is shown for a subset of rows, as once, few, many or a class of expanded clone.

abundance,j_gene,v_gene,CDR3aa
NA,TRBJ2-5,TRBV29-1,SVLQGETQY
NA,TRBJ1-2,TRBV15,ATSRRDYGYT
NA,TRBJ2-5,TRBV7-7,ASSFGRQETQY
NA,TRBJ2-7,TRBV7-9,ASSLPGQGTYEQY
NA,TRBJ1-2,TRBV7-2,ASSLGPGENGYT
NA,TRBJ1-3,TRBV18,ASSTSIRQGGNTIY
NA,TRBJ2-1,TRBV9,ASSAPLGQELYNEQF
NA,TRBJ2-1,TRBV6-1,ASSAVVLAEQF
NA,TRBJ1-1,TRBV18,ASSRDGMNTEAF
NA,TRBJ1-5,TRBV27,ASSPTLSTRPQH
once,TRBJ2-1,TRBV10-3,AIRQGGWNEQF
NA,TRBJ2-2,TRBV13,ASSLSLAGGTGELF
NA,TRBJ1-5,TRBV27,ASSLWGATSNQPQH
NA,TRBJ2-1,TRBV9,ASSVRSWDEQF
NA,TRBJ1-5,TRBV18,ASSPQGAGSNQPQH
NA,TRBJ2-6,TRBV7-3,ASSLSPIAETGANVLT
NA,TRBJ2-5,TRBV2,ASTRTSGRQETQY
NA,TRBJ2-6,TRBV27,ATRAGTPIHSGANVLT
NA,TRBJ1-1,TRBV6-5,ASSLWGGNTEAF
few,TRBJ2-2,TRBV18,ASSPPTGRETGELF
NA,TRBJ1-1,TRBV6-5,ASSYTTRGHGEAF
NA,TRBJ2-1,TRBV7-3,ASSLRLAANNEQF
NA,TRBJ2-7,TRBV5-4,ASSADYTNEQY
NA,TRBJ1-2,TRBV9,ASSVSGLDYGYT
once,TRBJ2-3,TRBV5-6,ASSLNTGFVGFTDTQY
NA,TRBJ2-1,TRBV30,AWSGGQALGEQF
NA,TRBJ1-5,TRBV5-1,ASSRQVDQPQH
NA,TRBJ1-2,TRBV25-1,ASSKMDRPEVGYT
NA,TRBJ1-1,TRBV9,ASSERTGGSTEAF
NA,TRBJ1-1,TRBV7-8,ASRGQLNTEAF
NA,TRBJ2-3,TRBV19,ASRAPAGIRTDTQY
NA,TRBJ2-4,TRBV6-1,ASLPGPKNIQY
NA,TRBJ2-7,TRBV6-1,ASSEGLASTYEQY
NA,TRBJ1-1,TRBV5-1,ASSEKQGSNTEAF
NA,TRBJ1-1,TRBV6-6,ASSYSGGASNAF
NA,TRBJ1-5,TRBV29-1,SVGQSGNQPQH
NA,TRBJ2-7,TRBV5-4,ASSLDGFYEQY
NA,TRBJ2-2,TRBV7-3,ASSLDGGHGELF
NA,TRBJ2-1,TRBV11-3,ASSSYFTSNEQF
NA,TRBJ1-2,TRBV10-3,AISHRYPIRIPMDGYT
NA,TRBJ2-1,TRBV5-6,ASSLLPGSSYNEQF
NA,TRBJ2-5,TRBV5-1,ASRLGLGQETQY
NA,TRBJ2-3,TRBV23-1,ASSPGDTQY
NA,TRBJ1-2,TRBV7-9,ASSSLGGGNYGYT
NA,TRBJ2-1,TRBV7-6,ASSRRPPAGTSDYNEQF
NA,TRBJ2-1,TRBV7-2,ASSSGLAGGFRF